The rows below give T cell receptor beta chains drawn from one sample of a study of blood T cell repertoires in COVID-19. Libraries were prepared by immunoSEQ multiplex PCR; TCRdb keeps only in-frame clonotypes and omits some of them. The data contain over 250,000 clones, approximately 86% of them seen just once; the ten biggest clones take up about 2.6%. Material for sequencing was PBMCs or T cells enriched from blood (not recorded which). The receptors derive from a woman aged 18-35 years who had recovered from COVID-19. CDR3s include the opening cysteine and the closing phenylalanine or tryptophan. Expanded clones are given a class, and other clones once, few, many or no size at all.

CASVTSVPSGGQYF,TRBV6-5,once
CASSLVQGVTGELFF,TRBV7-9,.
CASSYAGQNRNQPQHF,TRBV6-2/TRBV6-3,.
CASSYSTEPQGRPLHF,TRBV6-5,.
CATSSRTGGREKLFF,TRBV15,.
CASSLGTGLGNEQFF,TRBV27,.
CASSYGDTSYEQYF,TRBV6-5,.
CASSYPLAGDFYEQYF,TRBV6-2/TRBV6-3,once
CASSEWGGSYGYTF,TRBV25-1,once
CASSRDSYEQYF,TRBV6-5,.
CASSLAEGGAGELFF,TRBV7-9,.
CARSEHSLQETQYF,TRBV5-3,few
CASSLLRGGSYNEQFF,TRBV27,.
CASSYGGNYGYTF,TRBV6-5,.
CATSDSAGVETQYF,TRBV24-1,.
CASSFSALGGTAYGYTF,TRBV5-1,.
CASSYSRQGPSEAFF,TRBV6-5,.